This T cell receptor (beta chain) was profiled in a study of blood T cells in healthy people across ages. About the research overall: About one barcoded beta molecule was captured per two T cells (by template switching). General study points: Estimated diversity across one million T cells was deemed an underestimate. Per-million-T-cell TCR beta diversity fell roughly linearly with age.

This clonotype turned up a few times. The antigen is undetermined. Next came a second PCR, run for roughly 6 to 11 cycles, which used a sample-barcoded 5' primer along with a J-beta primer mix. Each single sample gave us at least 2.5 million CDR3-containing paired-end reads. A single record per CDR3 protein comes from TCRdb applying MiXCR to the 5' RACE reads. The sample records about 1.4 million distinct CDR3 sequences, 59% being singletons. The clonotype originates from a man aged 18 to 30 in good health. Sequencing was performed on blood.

The CDR3 sequence: CASSAGQGARGDTQYF. CDR3 DNA sequence: TGTGCCAGCAGCGCCGGACAGGGGGCGCGAGGAGATACGCAGTATTTT. V usage is TRBV7-2 and J usage is TRBJ2-3, with 11 bases lining up with TRBD1. The CDR3 loop spans 16 amino acids. Germline V gene sequence: CDR1 SGHTA, CDR2 FQGNSA. V shed 5 bases and J 5 bases; nucleotides not matched to a gene: 9.